A selection of T cell receptor beta chains follows, all from one sample in a study of shared clonotypes between healthy human individuals. The method was immunoSEQ multiplex PCR; TCRdb's version includes in-frame clones alone and lacks a portion of them. The sample lists about 680,000 clones; about 90% were seen once. What was sequenced was naive CD8+ T cells sorted from blood. All receptors derive from a man in his thirties or forties in good health. CDR3s include the opening cysteine and the closing phenylalanine or tryptophan. A D gene is named only where the DNA matches it firmly. A clone size is listed for some rows: how often the clone was seen (once, few, many), or a class if it is expanded.

clone_size: NA; j_call: TRBJ2-7; v_call: TRBV4-1; d_call: TRBD2; cdr3_length: 18; cdr3_aa: CASSQVGGGAGLGNEQYF; cdr3_nt: TGCGCCAGCAGCCAAGTTGGGGGAGGGGCAGGGCTCGGGAACGAGCAGTACTTC
clone_size: once; j_call: TRBJ2-5; v_call: TRBV9; d_call: TRBD2; cdr3_length: 14; cdr3_aa: CASSARTSQETQYF; cdr3_nt: TGTGCCAGCAGCGCTCGGACTAGCCAGGAGACCCAGTACTTC
clone_size: NA; j_call: TRBJ1-5; v_call: TRBV2; d_call: TRBD1; cdr3_length: 16; cdr3_aa: CASSGPGQASNQPQHF; cdr3_nt: TGTGCCAGCAGTGGACCCGGACAGGCCTCCAATCAGCCCCAGCATTTT
clone_size: NA; j_call: TRBJ1-4; v_call: TRBV7-8; d_call: TRBD1; cdr3_length: 18; cdr3_aa: CASSPPTGISATNEKLFF; cdr3_nt: TGTGCCAGCAGCCCACCGACAGGGATTTCTGCAACTAATGAAAAACTGTTTTTT
clone_size: NA; j_call: TRBJ2-3; v_call: TRBV5-6; d_call: NA; cdr3_length: 15; cdr3_aa: CASSLEARAWDTQYF; cdr3_nt: TGTGCCAGCAGCCTTGAGGCGCGGGCCTGGGATACGCAGTATTTT
clone_size: NA; j_call: TRBJ2-1; v_call: TRBV19; d_call: NA; cdr3_length: 16; cdr3_aa: CASSQPRLSSYNEQFF; cdr3_nt: TGTGCCAGTAGCCAACCTCGACTTTCCTCCTACAATGAGCAGTTCTTC
clone_size: NA; j_call: TRBJ2-7; v_call: TRBV4-1; d_call: NA; cdr3_length: 14; cdr3_aa: CASSHPGWSYEQYF; cdr3_nt: TGCGCCAGCAGCCATCCAGGGTGGTCCTACGAGCAGTACTTC
clone_size: NA; j_call: TRBJ2-3; v_call: TRBV27; d_call: NA; cdr3_length: 17; cdr3_aa: CASSRLGGRPSTDTQYF; cdr3_nt: TGTGCCAGTTCTAGACTAGGCGGCAGGCCTAGCACAGATACGCAGTATTTT
clone_size: once; j_call: TRBJ1-1; v_call: TRBV29-1; d_call: NA; cdr3_length: 15; cdr3_aa: CSAAEEPSGHTEAFF; cdr3_nt: TGCAGCGCTGCTGAGGAGCCCTCGGGTCATACTGAAGCTTTCTTT
clone_size: NA; j_call: TRBJ2-7; v_call: TRBV7-2; d_call: NA; cdr3_length: 14; cdr3_aa: CASSKGQPSYEQYF; cdr3_nt: TGTGCCAGCAGCAAAGGACAGCCTTCCTACGAGCAGTACTTC